In this sample, the clone carrying this T cell receptor beta chain turned up many times. Its antigen is not known. This specimen belongs to a study of T cell repertoires in cytomegalovirus infection. Study conclusions and caveats: CMV-specific HLA-C-restricted TCR beta clonotypes dominated the ex vivo response.

TCRdb processed the reads anew with MiXCR; each CDR3 protein has one entry. The top ten hold around 6.5% of the sample, which has around 210,000 distinct CDR3 sequences, around 6.6% seen once. Trimming cost V 6 bases and J 8 bases, with 16 bases left between them. The CDR3 is 14 residues long. The germline CDR1 and CDR2 sequences are MNHEY and SVGAGI. Sequenced sample: PBMCs. The sequence came from a human donor in good health (CMV status not recorded). Some clones in this sample may be carry-over from other donors' samples. This chain joins TRBV6-5 and TRBJ1-4; D is uncertain. CDR3 coding DNA: TGTGCCAGCAGCACACGGGATTTCAGCGAAAAACTGTTTTTT. Translating it yields CASSTRDFSEKLFF.